This T cell receptor beta chain was identified during a study of T cells in Graves' hyperthyroidism and ophthalmopathy (dated by TCRdb to the late 2010s). In the study overall: A discovery cohort of fewer than 110 patients, 43 with Graves' ophthalmopathy and roughly 59 with stable Graves' hyperthyroidism, was used to find distinguishing TCR V-J signatures. Whether ophthalmopathy could be predicted prospectively was tested in an independent validation cohort made up of 18 to 20 hyperthyroidism patients plus 17 patients who later progressed to ophthalmopathy. The paper reports TCR Vbeta CDR3 sequencing of more than 120 peripheral blood samples: 40 or so ophthalmopathy, 75 to 80 hyperthyroidism and around 17 progressor patients. In addition, the study compared T-cell repertoires in thyroid tissue and in blood from about six Graves' hyperthyroidism patients. For training and testing, the 100 or so patients in the discovery cohort were randomly divided in a 7:3 ratio. Following sampling, methimazole starting at 30 mg daily was given to hyperthyroidism patients, and high-dose intravenous methylprednisolone was given to ophthalmopathy patients. Paper-wide results and their limitations: No statistical method was used to fix the sample size in advance, and group allocation was not hidden from the investigators. Most expanded thyroid clonotypes (frequency above 0.001) were also detected in blood, suggesting blood repertoires may reflect thyroid immune responses. In validation, the model predicted progression to ophthalmopathy with approximately 71% sensitivity and 72.22% specificity, a median of about 6.7 months before onset. Ophthalmopathy was separated from stable hyperthyroidism by a 13 V-J signature model, with approximately 86% sensitivity and approximately 84% specificity obtained in cross-validation and 80%/75% obtained in testing.

The TCR beta CDR3 regions were amplified from the RNA transcripts. For the first round of RT-PCR on the TCR CDR3, the HTBI primer set was used together with the Qiagen OneStep RT-PCR kit. Libraries were constructed in a second round of multiplex PCR, after which size selection and purification were performed. The libraries were sequenced on an Illumina HiSeq2000 using paired-end 100 bp reads. Regarding the original processing steps: Raw data were processed with SOAPnuke, discarding reads with adapters, uncalled bases, mean Phred below 15, or no exact constant-primer or identifier match. COPE v1.2.5 was used to merge the high-quality paired reads, and each unique nucleotide sequence was defined as a clonotype. Clonotypes were aligned to IMGT TRBV, TRBD and TRBJ reference segments using MiTCR v1.1. The analysis was restricted to V-J combinations with a frequency above 0.0001, which together covered approximately 99% of the repertoires. The TCS score was defined as the ratio of F50 (clonal expansion) to E x V (chaos), calculated using BLOSUM62-based TCRdist between CDR3 peptides within each V-J. Welch's t-statistics and random forest reduced fewer than 600 V-J features to fewer than 15, which were used in a naive Bayes classifier (R e1071). The similarity between thyroid and blood repertoires was quantified using the Morisita-Horn index. TCRdb redid the processing of the public reads, applying fastp at Q25 and MiXCR, and retained in-frame beta chains. Under each unique CDR3 protein, matching rows form one entry showing the most common genes and DNA. TCRdb, not the authors, supplied the V and J calls. The table for this sample lists about 46,000 distinct CDR3 sequences; 49% of them were counted only once. The biggest ten clones account for roughly 32% of the sample.

Stable Graves' hyperthyroidism was defined as no progression to ophthalmopathy during 18 months of follow-up. Hyperthyroidism patients were newly diagnosed, had a disease duration of under 2 months, and were aged 18 to 65 years. Exclusion was applied to patients with uncontrolled infections, other autoimmune diseases, pregnancy or lactation. Diagnoses were established on the basis of clinical symptoms, serum thyroxine and TRAb, thyroid ultrasound, and orbital computed tomography. Total RNA was extracted with Trizol reagent, and quality was checked on an Agilent 2100 Bioanalyzer. The trim is 3 bases for V and 1 base for J, with a gap of 17 bases between the germline ends. Reading the germline V gene gives CDR1 SGHDT and CDR2 YYEEEE. The CDR3 sequence holds 16 residues, the cysteine and phenylalanine included. Only the CDR3 DNA is retained, 48 bases long and in frame from the first base. This clonotype was seen ten or more times. The antigen this receptor binds is unknown. Qualities for individual bases were not recorded, and no much larger clone is one base off.

This clonotype was obtained from a woman aged 45-59 years with Graves' hyperthyroidism. The chain is assembled from TRBV5-6 and TRBJ2-7, with the D segment identity uncertain. Sequencing was done on a sample of peripheral blood or thyroid tissue (not recorded which). The CDR3 has the sequence CASSSYGPVESYEQYF. The DNA is as follows: TGTGCCAGCAGCTCCTACGGACCAGTAGAGTCCTACGAGCAGTACTTC.